These 11 T cell receptor beta chains were all obtained from the same sample, sequenced in a study of T cells expressing NK-cell markers. TCRdb reanalyzed the 5' RACE reads, giving one entry per CDR3 protein sequence and no DNA. Recorded for this sample: roughly 20,000 distinct CDR3 sequences. Specimen: blood T cells: a sorted CD56 or NKG2C T cell subset, CD4+ or CD8+ T cells, or bulk PBMC T cells (not recorded which). Every receptor here comes from a man aged 18-75 years in good health.

The CDR3 loop is CASKKSGTGNTEAFF. This chain joins TRBV6-1 and TRBJ1-1; TCRdb lists TRBD1, though no DNA is available to test this call. CDR1 MNHNS and CDR2 SASEGT come from the germline V gene. CDR3 size: 15 residues.

The V call is TRBV18, the J call TRBJ2-1; TCRdb indicates TRBD1, and absent DNA this call remains unverified. CDR3 length equals 18 residues. Germline assignment: CDR1 KGHSH and CDR2 LQKENI. The CDR3 loop is CASSPPIGEGSSYNEQFF.

The chain carries TRBV2 and TRBJ2-5; the D gene TCRdb calls, TRBD1, cannot be checked with no DNA. The length of the CDR3 is 14 residues. Germline V CDR1 and CDR2: SNHLY, FYNNEI. The CDR3 loop reads CASSEWGSQETQYF.

V is TRBV4-3 and J is TRBJ1-4; the D call of TRBD1 rests on TCRdb alone, since no DNA is present to check it. CDR1 LGHNA and CDR2 YSLEER come from the germline V gene. The CDR3 is 20 amino acids. Here the CDR3 reads CASSQDFGGGTGATNEKLFF.

This rearrangement joins TRBV19 to TRBJ2-1; as DNA is missing, the TRBD1 call by TCRdb cannot be tested. CDR1 LNHDA and CDR2 SQIVND come from the germline V gene (reference sequence). The CDR3 loop spans 16 amino acids. The CDR3 here is CASSTNRGRSYNEQFF.

The chain couples TRBV30 to TRBJ1-1. In germline, CDR1 is GTSNPN, CDR2 SVGIG (reference sequence). This CDR3 has 12 amino acids. CDR3 protein: CAWRPTVTEAFF.

The chain links TRBV4-3 to TRBJ1-2; TCRdb lists TRBD1, though no DNA is available to test this call. This CDR3 is built from 13 residues. Germline CDR1 reads LGHNA; CDR2 reads YSLEER. The CDR3 region is CASSQTGSDGYTF.

V and J are TRBV2 and TRBJ2-2. Germline CDR1 and CDR2: SNHLY and FYNNEI. The CDR3 covers 15 residues. Here the CDR3 reads CASSGGVGYTGELFF.

The chain is built from TRBV27 and TRBJ2-7. This CDR3 region has 14 residues. Germline CDR1 MNHEY, CDR2 SMNVEV (reference sequence). CDR3 loop: CASSPASWTYEQYF.

V and J are TRBV29-1 and TRBJ2-1; TCRdb's D gene call, TRBD1, goes unchecked for lack of DNA. The germline gives CDR1 SQVTM, CDR2 ANQGSEA. The CDR3 consists of 16 residues. The CDR3 is CSLNSHGGGAGDEQFF.

This chain's CDR3 is CASSLALAATNEKLFF. This chain joins TRBV5-1 and TRBJ1-4. The CDR3 covers 16 residues. Germline V gene data show CDR1 as SGHRS and CDR2 as YFSETQ.